These T cell receptor beta chains were read from a single sample in a study of blood T cell repertoires in COVID-19. Using immunoSEQ multiplex PCR, the repertoire was profiled, and TCRdb retains in-frame clones only, with some absent. The sample holds more than 85,000 clones, roughly 88% seen once. The sequenced sample consisted of peripheral blood. The receptor set was obtained from a woman of 80 years or more with acute or convalescent COVID-19. Each CDR3 is given without its conserved first and last residue. A D gene is named only where the DNA matches it firmly. Clone sizes are given selectively: once, few, many, or a class where the clone is expanded.

-,TRBV3-1/TRBV3-2,-,ASSQEGSSGNTIY
-,TRBV7-8,TRBD1,ASSRPGQGGNTIY
-,TRBV4-2,TRBD1,ASSPDRGPYEQY
-,TRBV14,-,ASSQVLRGYTDTQY
-,TRBV19,TRBD2,ATIRPGGPTDTQY
-,TRBV6-5,TRBD1,ASSLTGNEQETQY
once,TRBV5-6,TRBD1,ASSWGQNQETQY
-,TRBV7-6,-,ASSLAAGTEAF
-,TRBV20-1,TRBD2,SASSGGPAGELF
-,TRBV6-5,TRBD1,ASSPQGAGSPLH
-,TRBV28,-,ASSLRGGAVEKLF
-,TRBV18,TRBD2,ASSPGTSGVNEQF
-,TRBV4-1,TRBD1,ASSHLLDRDTEAF
-,TRBV28,-,ASSFVLVPNTIY
-,TRBV28,-,ASSFPPSVWEPSDYGYT
-,TRBV6-2/TRBV6-3,-,ASSFPGLTYEQY
-,TRBV12-3/TRBV12-4,-,ASSFLAGSPLH
-,TRBV18,TRBD1,ASSPTTGTALGNTIY
-,TRBV6-6,-,ASSYPRETQY
-,TRBV5-1,TRBD1,ASSLQGAAEAF
-,TRBV11-1,TRBD1,ASSKTGGGEKLF
-,TRBV28,-,ASTGQVGGVFEQY